Following are 27 T cell receptor beta chains from one sample sequenced in a study of CD8+ T cells in alopecia areata. cDNA prepared by RNA extraction and subsequent reverse transcription served as the template for sequencing. Generated by immunoSEQ multiplex PCR, the TCRdb table keeps only in-frame clones and is missing some. The data contain about 140,000 clones, less than 70% of them seen just once; the ten biggest clones take up more than 15%. Indicated treatment: oral pan-JAK inhibitor, 5-10 mg twice daily. The sequenced sample was CD8+ T cells sorted from blood, obtained at week 4, from a patient treated with tofacitinib. The receptors come from a human donor with alopecia areata.

The chain couples TRBV15 to TRBJ2-1; TRBD1 matches at 7 bases. Trimming at V came to 0 bases and at J to 5 bases, leaving 7 bases not matched to a gene. The CDR3 is 16 amino acids. Germline V gene lookup returns CDR1 LNHNV and CDR2 YYDKDF (reference sequence). The CDR3 spells CATSRDPGQADNEQFF. CDR3 nucleotides: TGTGCCACCAGCAGAGATCCCGGACAGGCCGACAATGAGCAGTTCTTC.

V gene TRBV7-8 combines with J gene TRBJ2-5; unclear D gene. Trimming stripped 1 base from V and 4 bases from J, with 22 bases between. There are 18 residues in the CDR3. Germline CDR1 reads SGHVS; CDR2 reads FQNEAQ. CDR3 loop: CASSLGGLDLIKRETQYF. The CDR3 coding sequence is TGTGCCAGCAGCTTAGGTGGCCTAGACCTAATCAAGCGAGAGACCCAGTACTTC.

This clone appeared a few times. This chain uses TRBV7-8 with TRBJ2-4, with 14 positions matching TRBD2. Germline V gene lookup returns CDR1 SGHVS and CDR2 FQNEAQ. V lost 1 base to trimming and J lost 2 bases; unmatched junction nucleotides: 4. The CDR3 spans 18 residues. The CDR3 DNA reads as TGTGCCAGCAGCTTAGGACTAGCGGGGGGGCCACCCAAAAACATTCAGTACTTC. It specifies CASSLGLAGGPPKNIQYF.

The chain has TRBV11-2 and TRBJ2-7, with 9 bases aligning to TRBD2. The V segment lost 4 bases and the J segment 0 bases; nucleotides outside the gene matches: 7. The germline CDR1 and CDR2 sequences are SGHAT and FQNNGV. This CDR3 comprises 16 residues. CDR3 sequence (DNA): TGTGCCAGCAGCTCATCCCCTAGCGGGGCCTCCTACGAGCAGTACTTC. It encodes CASSSSPSGASYEQYF.

DNA for the CDR3: TGCGCCAGCAGCTTGGCCGGAGGGCTGGATGAGGAGACCCAGTACTTC. Amino acids: CASSLAGGLDEETQYF. This chain joins TRBV5-1 and TRBJ2-5, with D possibly matching TRBD2 (6 bases). Germline CDR1 SGHRS, CDR2 YFSETQ. This CDR3 comprises 16 residues. Trimming cost V 0 bases and J 5 bases, with 17 bases left between them.

J is TRBJ1-5 and V is TRBV6-5; D call uncertain. The CDR3 runs to 15 residues. V was pared by 6 bases and J by 1 base, with 13 bases between. CDR1 and CDR2 (germline): MNHEY, SVGAGI. CDR3 sequence reads: CASRDRRESNQPQHF. The CDR3, as DNA: TGTGCCAGCAGAGATCGGAGGGAGAGCAATCAGCCCCAGCATTTT.

This CDR3 is CASRWEREKLFF. For the CDR3, the DNA is TGTGCCAGCCGCTGGGAAAGGGAAAAACTGTTTTTT. The chain recombines TRBV6-6 with TRBJ1-4; D is ambiguous. CDR1 is MNHNY and CDR2 is SVGAGI in the germline V gene (reference sequence). The length of the CDR3 is 12 residues. Trimming took 8 bases from V and 8 from J, leaving 12 bases between them.

This clone has more than one count but fewer than ten. The chain employs TRBV29-1 and TRBJ1-2; no clear D. Per the germline V gene, CDR1 is SQVTM and CDR2 is ANQGSEA. The CDR3 runs to 12 residues. V gave up 3 bases and J gave up 2 bases, with 7 bases separating them. The CDR3 nucleotides read TGCAGCGTTGACGGCGGCAACTATGGCTACACCTTC. The encoded protein is CSVDGGNYGYTF.

The chain combines TRBV23-1 with TRBJ2-2; D not certain. TRBV23-1 is filed as an ORF, its function uncertain. V was shortened by 2 bases and J by 3 bases, with 13 bases between the two germline ends. CDR3 length: 16 residues. CDR3 sequence reads: CASSQRVQIDTGELFF. The CDR3, as DNA: TGCGCCAGCAGTCAAAGGGTTCAGATAGACACCGGGGAGCTGTTTTTT.

The V gene is TRBV10-2, the J gene TRBJ2-5; 7 positions match TRBD1. The CDR3 sequence is 14 residues long. Per germline, CDR1 WSHSY and CDR2 SAAADI. V trimming: 3 bases; J trimming: 4 bases; junction bases outside the gene matches: 5. CDR3 sequence: CASSERDRSETQYF. The CDR3 DNA sequence: TGCGCCAGCAGTGAACGGGACAGATCAGAGACCCAGTACTTC.

This clone was picked up a small number of times. V and J are TRBV5-6 and TRBJ2-7, with D unresolved. Between the trimmed V and J ends, which lost 2 bases and 5 bases, there was a span of 8 bases. Germline V gene data show CDR1 as SGHDT and CDR2 as YYEEEE. The CDR3 spans 12 residues. The CDR3 region is CASSFRFDEQYF. DNA of the CDR3: TGTGCCAGCAGCTTCCGGTTCGACGAGCAGTACTTC.

The chain has TRBV30 and TRBJ2-5; possible D gene TRBD2, 5 bases. Trimming cost V 3 bases and J 0 bases, with 20 bases left between them. There are 17 residues in the CDR3. Germline V CDR1 and CDR2: GTSNPN, SVGIG (reference sequence). CDR3 nucleotides: TGTGCCTGGAGCGATAAGTTGGCTAGGGAGTACCAAGAGACCCAGTACTTC. Its translation: CAWSDKLAREYQETQYF.

The chain employs TRBV5-1 and TRBJ2-3; D possibly corresponds to TRBD1 (5 bases). Germline CDR1 SGHRS, CDR2 YFSETQ. Trimming pared 1 base from V and 4 bases from J, leaving 13 bases between. This CDR3 is 15 amino acids long. The DNA of the CDR3 is TGCGCCAGCAGCTTGCGAACCAGGGTTTCAGATACGCAGTATTTT. Encoded protein: CASSLRTRVSDTQYF.

J is TRBJ2-7 and V is TRBV30; D is ambiguous. The CDR3 has 14 amino acids. Germline-derived CDR1 and CDR2 are GTSNPN and SVGIG (reference sequence). V lost 0 bases and J 6 bases, leaving 15 bases between the germline ends. The CDR3 nucleotides are TGTGCCTGGAGTGTACTGAGTACAGCCTCCGAGCAGTACTTC. Translating gives CAWSVLSTASEQYF.

J is TRBJ2-5 and V is TRBV7-9, with D unresolved. Trimming took off 2 bases at V and 1 base at J, with 11 bases between the two ends. The CDR3 totals 15 residues. The germline gives CDR1 SEHNR, CDR2 FQNEAQ (reference sequence). CDR3 sequence reads: CASSLFRVLQETQYF. Written as DNA, the CDR3 is TGTGCCAGCAGCTTATTCCGGGTGCTCCAAGAGACCCAGTACTTC.

The chain uses TRBV23-1 and TRBJ2-3; TRBD2 matches 13 bases. TRBV23-1 belongs to the ORF category, with a function that is uncertain. The J segment lost 5 bases and the V segment lost 6 bases, leaving 8 bases of the junction unmatched. This CDR3 comprises 16 residues. The CDR3 loop reads CASSQGRLAGGDTQYF. CDR3 bases: TGCGCCAGCAGCCAAGGTAGACTAGCGGGGGGAGATACGCAGTATTTT.

The V call is TRBV11-2, the J call TRBJ2-7; D not certain. V lost 1 base and J 6 bases, leaving 10 bases between the germline ends. The germline gives CDR1 SGHAT, CDR2 FQNNGV. The CDR3 runs to 13 residues. CDR3 nucleotide sequence: TGTGCCAGCAGCTTAGGCCCGGGCGGCGAGCAGTACTTC. This sequence encodes CASSLGPGGEQYF.

The chain combines TRBV27 with TRBJ2-7; a possible D gene is TRBD1 (5 bases). V shed 4 bases and J shed 0 bases, with 16 bases lying between them. This CDR3 is 16 amino acids long. Germline V CDR1 and CDR2: MNHEY, SMNVEV (reference sequence). The CDR3 spells CASSYVAGRSSYEQYF. Written as DNA, the CDR3 is TGTGCCAGCAGTTATGTTGCAGGGCGATCCTCCTACGAGCAGTACTTC.

V usage is TRBV6-6 and J usage is TRBJ2-7; 11 bases line up with TRBD1. Germline V gene lookup returns CDR1 MNHNY and CDR2 SVGAGI (reference sequence). V lost 2 bases and J lost 4; bases outside the gene matches: 4. This CDR3 region has 15 residues. CDR3 coding DNA: TGTGCCAGCAGTTACGGGGACAGGGGGTTGTACGAGCAGTACTTC. It encodes CASSYGDRGLYEQYF.

The chain is built from TRBV13 and TRBJ2-5; D is unresolved. V lost 2 bases and J 1 base, leaving 20 bases between the germline ends. CDR1 and CDR2 from the germline V gene are PRHDT and FYEKMQ (reference sequence). The CDR3 totals 18 residues. CDR3 sequence (DNA): TGTGCCAGCAGCTTAAAGTCTCGACGTCGGCCCACCCAAGAGACCCAGTACTTC. Translation gives CASSLKSRRRPTQETQYF.

The V call is TRBV4-3, the J call TRBJ2-7; TRBD1 agrees at 7 bases. CDR3 length: 13 amino acids. CDR1 and CDR2 from the germline V gene are LGHNA and YSLEER. Unmatched junction bases numbered 1, after V lost 4 bases and J lost 1 base. DNA for the CDR3: TGCGCCAGCAGCCCGACAGGGTCCTACGAGCAGTACTTC. The encoded protein is CASSPTGSYEQYF.

The chain employs TRBV6-5 and TRBJ2-5, with D tentatively TRBD2 (7 bases). This CDR3 has 14 amino acids. V was pared by 4 bases and J by 3 bases, with 12 bases between. Germline V gives CDR1 MNHEY, CDR2 SVGAGI. Here the CDR3 DNA reads TGTGCCAGCAGTTCGGCGGGGGCGGAAGAGACCCAGTACTTC. The encoded protein is CASSSAGAEETQYF.

The chain joins TRBV4-2 to TRBJ2-1, with 10 bases matching TRBD2. CDR1 LGHNA and CDR2 YNFKEQ come from the germline V gene. The CDR3 sequence is 17 residues long. The junction had 8 bases not matched to a gene; V was cut back by 0 bases and J by 6 bases. The CDR3 DNA sequence: TGTGCCAGCAGCCAAGATAGCCCAGCGGGGGGGGGCAATGAGCAGTTCTTC. Translating gives CASSQDSPAGGGNEQFF.

This chain joins TRBV29-1 and TRBJ1-1, with 7 bases lining up with TRBD1. This CDR3 contains 12 residues. Germline CDR1 SQVTM, CDR2 ANQGSEA. After removal of 0 bases from V and 9 bases from J, the junction contained 4 bases not matched to a gene. CDR3 protein: CSVEDGGQKAFF. CDR3 bases: TGCAGCGTTGAAGATGGGGGACAGAAAGCTTTCTTT.

In this sample, this clone turned up a few times. The junction differs from germline at one of its ends, possibly a read error. This chain links TRBV6-6 with TRBJ2-7; 7 bases align to TRBD1. CDR1 and CDR2 from the germline V gene are MNHNY and SVGAGI (reference sequence). The CDR3 spans 15 residues. CDR3 sequence: CASSDRQGISSEQYF. In nucleotides, the CDR3 is TGTGCCAGCAGTGACAGACAGGGAATCTCCTCCGAGCAGTACTTC.

V is TRBV19 and J is TRBJ2-1; 8 positions match TRBD1. Unmatched junction bases numbered 5, after V lost 8 bases and J lost 2 bases. Germline assignment: CDR1 LNHDA and CDR2 SQIVND (reference sequence). The CDR3 sequence is 14 residues long. The CDR3 protein is CASSRQGTYNEQFF. The CDR3 DNA is TGTGCCAGTTCGCGACAGGGGACCTACAATGAGCAGTTCTTC.

The chain is built from TRBV29-1 and TRBJ2-7; 8 bases fit TRBD1. The V and J ends lost 7 bases and 7 bases, in that order; junction bases with no gene match: 9. The CDR3 spans 12 residues. Germline V gene lookup returns CDR1 SQVTM and CDR2 ANQGSEA. The CDR3 bases are TGCAGCGGAACCCAGGGGGCGGGGGAGCAGTACTTC. Encoded protein: CSGTQGAGEQYF.